This entry lists 20 T cell receptor beta chains sequenced from one sample in a study of vaccination effects on CD4 cells after COVID-19. The antigens of these receptors remain unknown. Between days 9 and 11 of culture, CD4+ T cells were separated out. Method: immunoSEQ multiplex PCR; TCRdb's copy keeps in-frame clones and lacks some. The table shows fewer than 75,000 clones, with around 77% occurring only once. Sequences were derived from CD4+ T cells from PBMCs cultured without peptide, sampled before COVID-19 vaccination. The origin of the receptors is a human donor who received a COVID-19 vaccine.

The chain's CDR3 is CASRARGQSKTDTQYF. Here the CDR3 DNA reads TGTGCCAGTAGAGCACGCGGACAGTCAAAGACAGATACGCAGTATTTT. The chain is built from TRBV19 and TRBJ2-3; D possibly corresponds to TRBD1 (6 bases). V lost 6 bases and J 3 bases, leaving 19 bases between the germline ends. The CDR3 has 16 amino acids. Germline lookup yields CDR1 LNHDA and CDR2 SQIVND (reference sequence).

This chain joins TRBV29-1 and TRBJ2-1, with TRBD1 matching over 10 bases. This CDR3 comprises 17 residues. V shed 8 bases and J 6 bases; nucleotides not matched to a gene: 19. The germline gives CDR1 SQVTM, CDR2 ANQGSEA. CDR3 in DNA: TGCAGCCCTGAGATGTTTCCCCGGGACAGGGGCTTCAATGAGCAGTTCTTC. It yields the protein CSPEMFPRDRGFNEQFF.

V gene TRBV28 combines with J gene TRBJ1-1; D is undetermined. CDR3 size: 13 residues. V gave up 10 bases and J gave up 0 bases, with 12 bases separating them. From germline, CDR1 is MDHEN and CDR2 SYDVKM. CDR3 loop: CATLEALNTEAFF. The CDR3 DNA sequence: TGTGCCACCTTAGAGGCTCTGAACACTGAAGCTTTCTTT.

The V call is TRBV3-1 (or the pseudogene TRBV3-2), the J call TRBJ1-1; D is ambiguous. V dropped 1 base and J dropped 4 bases, with 7 bases sitting between them. There are 13 residues in the CDR3. Per the germline V gene, CDR1 is LGHDT and CDR2 is YNNKEL (reference sequence). DNA of the CDR3: TGTGCCAGCAGCCAAGGACGGTCCACTGAAGCTTTCTTT. It codes for CASSQGRSTEAFF.

The chain has TRBV6-5 and TRBJ1-1, with D perhaps TRBD1 (5 bases). Germline CDR1 MNHEY, CDR2 SVGAGI. The CDR3 is 13 residues long. The V gene lost 2 bases and the J gene lost 1 base, with 5 bases spanning the gap. CDR3 nucleotide sequence: TGTGCCAGCAGTTACGGACAGAACACTGAAGCTTTCTTT. Translation gives CASSYGQNTEAFF.

The genes are TRBV2 and TRBJ2-5; TRBD1 aligns across 7 bases. Germline V gene data show CDR1 as SNHLY and CDR2 as FYNNEI. Germline trimming cut 5 bases from V and 5 bases from J; bases unmatched to any gene: 8. This CDR3 region has 14 residues. CDR3 DNA: TGTGCCAGCAGTTTACAGGGGAGCTCGGAGACCCAGTACTTC. Translating it yields CASSLQGSSETQYF.

This clone was seen only a few times. V is TRBV11-2 and J is TRBJ1-1; the D gene is possibly TRBD1 (5 bases). V dropped 2 bases and J dropped 1 base, with 11 bases sitting between them. This CDR3 comprises 15 residues. Germline V gives CDR1 SGHAT, CDR2 FQNNGV. Here the CDR3 reads CASSLRDGSNTEAFF. The CDR3, as DNA: TGTGCCAGCAGCTTAAGGGACGGATCGAACACTGAAGCTTTCTTT. The full variable domain, completed using reference TRBV11-2 and TRBJ1-1, is EAGVAQSPRYKIIEKRQSVAFWCNPISGHATLYWYQQILGQGPKLLIQFQNNGVVDDSQLPKDRFSAERLKGVDSTLKIQPAKLEDSAVYLCASSLRDGSNTEAFFGQGTRLTVV.

The V and J genes are TRBV19 and TRBJ1-2; 7 bases fit TRBD1. CDR1 and CDR2 (germline): LNHDA, SQIVND (reference sequence). This CDR3 is 16 amino acids long. The V and J ends lost 6 bases and 3 bases, in that order; junction bases with no gene match: 13. Written as DNA, the CDR3 is TGTGCCAGTAGCCCGTCGGGACAGAGGGCTGACTATGGCTACACCTTC. It yields the protein CASSPSGQRADYGYTF.

This clone was recorded a few times. This sequence joins TRBV10-1 and TRBJ1-3; D remains unclear. This CDR3 contains 15 residues. V lost 7 bases, J lost 3 bases, and 16 bases lay in between. From germline, CDR1 is WNHNN and CDR2 SYGVQD (reference sequence). DNA for the CDR3: TGCGCCAGCACAGTCCCGGTTGAGTGTGGAAACACCATATATTTT. Its translation is CASTVPVECGNTIYF.

The gene calls are TRBV12-3 or TRBV12-4 and TRBJ1-2; D might be TRBD1 (6 bases). CDR3 size: 13 residues. The V end was cut by 10 bases, the J end by 6 bases, with 18 bases between. The CDR3 sequence is CATVTGSVNGYTF. CDR3 nucleotides: TGTGCCACCGTAACAGGGTCCGTCAATGGCTACACCTTC.

The rearrangement uses TRBV28 and TRBJ1-1, with a possible D match to TRBD1 (6 bases). Germline assignment: CDR1 MDHEN and CDR2 SYDVKM. V was trimmed by 1 base and J by 8 bases, leaving 14 bases between them. The CDR3 sequence is 14 residues long. The CDR3 region is CASSLSGGAREAFF. The CDR3 DNA follows: TGTGCCAGCAGTTTATCCGGGGGCGCAAGGGAAGCTTTCTTT.

This clone is a singleton in its sample. The chain recombines TRBV5-6 with TRBJ1-5; perhaps TRBD1 as D (6 bases). Germline CDR1 is SGHDT and CDR2 is YYEEEE. V gave up 2 bases and J gave up 3 bases, with 9 bases separating them. This CDR3 comprises 14 residues. This chain's CDR3 is CASSLDRTNQPQHF. Here the CDR3 DNA reads TGTGCCAGCAGCTTAGACAGGACCAATCAGCCCCAGCATTTT. The variable domain in full, with the rest retrieved from reference TRBV5-6 and TRBJ1-5, is DAGVTQSPTHLIKTRGQQVTLRCSPKSGHDTVSWYQQALGQGPQFIFQYYEEEERQRGNFPDRFSGHQFPNYSSELNVNALLLGDSALYLCASSLDRTNQPQHFGDGTRLSIL.

This chain connects TRBV11-3 to TRBJ2-3, with 7 bases matching TRBD1. The CDR3 covers 13 residues. Looked up from germline, CDR1 is SGHNT and CDR2 is YENEEA. The V and J ends lost 0 bases and 11 bases, in that order; junction bases with no gene match: 5. The DNA of the CDR3 is TGTGCCAGCAGCTTAGACTGGCAGGGGGTGCAGTATTTT. This sequence encodes CASSLDWQGVQYF.

The J gene is TRBJ2-5, the V gene TRBV6-1; D perhaps matches TRBD2 (6 bases). The V end was cut by 2 bases, the J end by 7 bases, with 14 bases between. This CDR3 has 14 residues. CDR1 and CDR2 from the germline V gene are MNHNS and SASEGT. CDR3 nucleotides: TGTGCCAGCAGTGAAAGGAGGGTGGGGGTGACCCAGTACTTC. Amino acid sequence: CASSERRVGVTQYF.

Written as DNA, the CDR3 is TGTGCCAGCACCCCCACGTCGACTAGCGGGGGGGTTGGCACAGATACGCAGTATTTT. It codes for CASTPTSTSGGVGTDTQYF. The chain joins TRBV5-6 to TRBJ2-3; TRBD2 matches 14 bases. CDR1 and CDR2 from the germline V gene are SGHDT and YYEEEE. CDR3 length: 19 amino acids. Unmatched junction bases numbered 13, after V lost 6 bases and J lost 1 base.

The chain uses TRBV29-1 and TRBJ2-7; weak D call: TRBD2 (7 bases). The V and J ends lost 0 bases and 5 bases respectively, with 11 bases between them. The V gene's germline CDR1 is SQVTM and CDR2 ANQGSEA. The CDR3 has 13 amino acids. The CDR3, as DNA: TGCAGCGTTGAAGAGGGGGGGGCCCACGAGCAGTACGTC. Amino acids: CSVEEGGAHEQYV.

The rearrangement joins TRBV28 to TRBJ1-5; a possible D gene is TRBD1 (5 bases). Germline-derived CDR1 and CDR2 are MDHEN and SYDVKM. V dropped 3 bases and J dropped 6 bases, with 12 bases sitting between them. CDR3 length: 14 amino acids. DNA for the CDR3: TGTGCCAGCAGTTTTGGAGGGGTTGGTCAGCCCCAGCATTTT. Translated: CASSFGGVGQPQHF. Looking up the rest from reference TRBV28 and TRBJ1-5 gives the full variable domain: DVKVTQSSRYLVKRTGEKVFLECVQDMDHENMFWYRQDPGLGLRLIYFSYDVKMKEKGDIPEGYSVSREKKERFSLILESASTNQTSMYLCASSFGGVGQPQHFGDGTRLSIL.

A single count supports this clone. The chain has TRBV7-2 and TRBJ2-6, with no clear D. The V and J ends lost 2 bases and 3 bases respectively, with 8 bases between them. The length of the CDR3 is 15 residues. In germline, CDR1 is SGHTA, CDR2 FQGNSA. The CDR3 protein is CASSLSVSGANVLTF. DNA of the CDR3: TGTGCCAGCAGCTTATCCGTTAGTGGGGCCAACGTCCTGACTTTC.

The chain joins TRBV20-1 to TRBJ1-3; no clear D. Germline CDR1 and CDR2: DFQATT and SNEGSKA (reference sequence). Trimming cost V 3 bases and J 0 bases, with 9 bases left between them. The CDR3 contains 14 residues. The CDR3 sequence: CSASPVNSGNTIYF. CDR3 in DNA: TGCAGTGCTAGTCCGGTCAACTCTGGAAACACCATATATTTT.

Only a few counts were recorded for this clone. The CDR3 loop is CASSLHGGSSGANVLTF. DNA for the CDR3: TGTGCCAGCAGCTTACACGGTGGGTCCTCTGGGGCCAACGTCCTGACTTTC. V gene TRBV7-3 combines with J gene TRBJ2-6; D unresolved. Trimming removed 2 bases at V and 0 bases at J, with 11 bases between. Germline values: CDR1 SGHTA, CDR2 FQGTGA. This CDR3 has 17 residues.